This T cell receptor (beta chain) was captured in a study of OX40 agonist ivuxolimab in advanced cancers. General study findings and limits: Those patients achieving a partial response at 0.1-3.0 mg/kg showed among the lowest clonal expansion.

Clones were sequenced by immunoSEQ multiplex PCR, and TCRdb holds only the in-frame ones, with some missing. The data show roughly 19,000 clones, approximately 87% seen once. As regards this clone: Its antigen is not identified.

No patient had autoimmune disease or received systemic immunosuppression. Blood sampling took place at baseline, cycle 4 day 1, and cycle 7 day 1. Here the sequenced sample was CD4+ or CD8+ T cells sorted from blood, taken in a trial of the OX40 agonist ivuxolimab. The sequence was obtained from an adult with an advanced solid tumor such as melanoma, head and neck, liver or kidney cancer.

CDR3 nucleotide sequence: TGCGCCAGCAGCCAAGAGGGGAGTGCGGGGGGGAAAAACATTCAGTACTTC. As protein: CASSQEGSAGGKNIQYF. J is TRBJ2-4 and V is TRBV4-1, with 9 bases fitting TRBD2. Per germline, CDR1 MGHRA and CDR2 YSYEKL. V trimming: 0 bases; J trimming: 4 bases; junction bases outside the gene matches: 7. This CDR3 has 17 amino acids.